The 8 T cell receptor beta chains given below trace back to one sample, sequenced in a study of blood T cell repertoires in COVID-19. The table came from immunoSEQ multiplex PCR; TCRdb's copy has only in-frame clones and leaves some out. The sample consists of 200,000 to 250,000 clones, approximately 77% of them appearing once. The sequenced material came from peripheral blood. These receptors were taken from a woman of 80 years or more with acute or convalescent COVID-19.

This clone has just a few counts. This rearrangement joins TRBV28 to TRBJ1-6; D ambiguous. The V end was cut by 3 bases, the J end by 10 bases, with 13 bases between. The CDR3 is 14 amino acids. Germline V gene lookup returns CDR1 MDHEN and CDR2 SYDVKM. CDR3 DNA sequence: TGTGCCAGCAGTTTCCTGGCAGGAGGCTCACCCCTCCACTTT. Translation gives CASSFLAGGSPLHF.

This chain links TRBV7-2 with TRBJ1-1; 8 positions agree with TRBD1. CDR1 is SGHTA and CDR2 is FQGNSA in the germline V gene. The CDR3 consists of 14 residues. J was trimmed by 1 base and V by 4 bases; bases with no gene match: 2. The CDR3 bases are TGTGCCAGCAGCTATGACAGGGGGAACACTGAAGCTTTCTTT. Protein product: CASSYDRGNTEAFF. Looking up the rest from reference TRBV7-2 and TRBJ1-1 gives the full variable domain: GAGVSQSPSNKVTEKGKDVELRCDPISGHTALYWYRQSLGQGLEFLIYFQGNSAPDKSGLPSDRFSAERTGGSVSTLTIQRTQQEDSAVYLCASSYDRGNTEAFFGQGTRLTVV.

The chain links TRBV4-1 to TRBJ1-4; maybe TRBD1 (5 bases). CDR3 length equals 17 residues. From germline, CDR1 is MGHRA and CDR2 YSYEKL. Between the trimmed V and J ends, which lost 1 base and 3 bases, there was a span of 15 bases. The CDR3 here is CASSQADLRGANEKLFF. The CDR3 region has the DNA TGCGCCAGCAGCCAAGCGGACCTCCGGGGGGCTAATGAAAAACTGTTTTTT.

This chain joins TRBV18 and TRBJ1-2, with D perhaps matching TRBD1 (5 bases). The CDR3 totals 13 residues. Trimming took off 3 bases at V and 6 bases at J, with 11 bases between the two ends. Per the germline V gene, CDR1 is KGHSH and CDR2 is LQKENI. The CDR3 region is CASSPETDHGYTF. CDR3 DNA: TGTGCCAGCTCACCGGAGACAGACCATGGCTACACCTTC.

The chain couples TRBV9 to TRBJ2-3; 9 bases match TRBD1. The CDR3 runs 16 residues. The V segment lost 0 bases and the J segment 0 bases; nucleotides outside the gene matches: 2. Germline CDR1 reads SGDLS; CDR2 reads YYNGEE. CDR3 sequence (DNA): TGTGCCAGCAGCGTAGATGGACAGGGGAGCACAGATACGCAGTATTTT. It is translated as CASSVDGQGSTDTQYF.

V is TRBV7-2 and J is TRBJ1-1; 12 nucleotides match TRBD1. V lost 9 bases and J lost 3; bases outside the gene matches: 8. CDR3 size: 15 residues. The V gene's germline CDR1 is SGHTA and CDR2 FQGNSA. In DNA form, the CDR3 reads TGTGCCAGTGGAATCGGGACAGGGGGCCACACTGAAGCTTTCTTT. Amino acid sequence: CASGIGTGGHTEAFF.

This clone was observed a few times. V gene TRBV18 combines with J gene TRBJ1-6; the D gene is possibly TRBD1 (5 bases). V gave up 2 bases and J gave up 0 bases, with 17 bases separating them. This CDR3 is built from 19 residues. Germline loops: CDR1 KGHSH, CDR2 LQKENI. CDR3 loop: CASSPFTGDPSSYNSPLHF. DNA for the CDR3: TGTGCCAGCTCACCATTCACGGGGGACCCGAGCTCCTATAATTCACCCCTCCACTTT.

The chain recombines TRBV19 with TRBJ2-1, with D possibly being TRBD1 (6 bases). The V end lost 3 bases, the J end lost 5 bases, and 14 bases lay between the germline ends. The germline CDR1 and CDR2 sequences are LNHDA and SQIVND (reference sequence). The CDR3 has 15 amino acids. The CDR3 nucleotides are TGTGCCAGTAGTATTTCGCGCCAGGGGAACAATGAGCAGTTCTTC. Amino acid sequence: CASSISRQGNNEQFF.